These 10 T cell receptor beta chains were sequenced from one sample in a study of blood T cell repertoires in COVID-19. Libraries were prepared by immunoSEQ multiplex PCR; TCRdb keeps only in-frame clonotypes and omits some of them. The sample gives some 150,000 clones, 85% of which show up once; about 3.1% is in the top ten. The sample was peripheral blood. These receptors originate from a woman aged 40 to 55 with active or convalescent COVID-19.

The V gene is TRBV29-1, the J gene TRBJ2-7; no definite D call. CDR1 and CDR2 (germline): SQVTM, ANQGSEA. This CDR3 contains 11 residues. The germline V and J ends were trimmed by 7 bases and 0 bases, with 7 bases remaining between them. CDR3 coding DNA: TGCAGCGGCCTGAGCTCCTACGAGCAGTACTTC. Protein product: CSGLSSYEQYF.

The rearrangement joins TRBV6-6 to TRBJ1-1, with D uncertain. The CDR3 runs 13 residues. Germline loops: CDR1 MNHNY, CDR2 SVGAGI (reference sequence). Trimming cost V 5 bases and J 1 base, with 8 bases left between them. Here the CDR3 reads CASSRPWNTEAFF. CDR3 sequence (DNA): TGTGCCAGCAGTCGCCCATGGAACACTGAAGCTTTCTTT.

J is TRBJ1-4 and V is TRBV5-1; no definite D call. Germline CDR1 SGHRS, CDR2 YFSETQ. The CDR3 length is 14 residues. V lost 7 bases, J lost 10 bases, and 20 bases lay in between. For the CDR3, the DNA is TGCGCCAGCGGATCGGTCCCCGGGGAGGGAAAACTGTTTTTT. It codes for CASGSVPGEGKLFF.

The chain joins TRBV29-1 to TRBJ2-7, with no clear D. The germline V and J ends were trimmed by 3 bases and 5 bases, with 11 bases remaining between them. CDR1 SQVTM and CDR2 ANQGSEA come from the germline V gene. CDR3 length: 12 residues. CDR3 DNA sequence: TGCAGCGTTGAGCCTACTCCCAACGAGCAGTACTTC. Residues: CSVEPTPNEQYF.

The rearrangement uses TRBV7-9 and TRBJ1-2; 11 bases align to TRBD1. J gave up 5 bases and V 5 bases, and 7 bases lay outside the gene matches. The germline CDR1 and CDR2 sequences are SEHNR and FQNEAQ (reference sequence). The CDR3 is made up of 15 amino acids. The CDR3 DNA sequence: TGTGCCAGCAGCCCAAGGACAGGGGGCGCTTATGGCTACACCTTC. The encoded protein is CASSPRTGGAYGYTF.

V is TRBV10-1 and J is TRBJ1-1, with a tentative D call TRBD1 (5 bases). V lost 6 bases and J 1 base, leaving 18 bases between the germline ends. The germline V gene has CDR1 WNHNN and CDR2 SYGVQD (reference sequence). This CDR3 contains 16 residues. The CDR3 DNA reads TGCGCCAGCAGGGCCACAGGTCTCACCGGGAACACTGAAGCTTTCTTT. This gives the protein CASRATGLTGNTEAFF.

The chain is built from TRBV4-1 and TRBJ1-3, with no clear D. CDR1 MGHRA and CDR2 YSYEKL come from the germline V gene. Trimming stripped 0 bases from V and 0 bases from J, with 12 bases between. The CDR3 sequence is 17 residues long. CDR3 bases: TGCGCCAGCAGCCAAGAAATCCCCCCGAGCTCTGGAAACACCATATATTTT. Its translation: CASSQEIPPSSGNTIYF.

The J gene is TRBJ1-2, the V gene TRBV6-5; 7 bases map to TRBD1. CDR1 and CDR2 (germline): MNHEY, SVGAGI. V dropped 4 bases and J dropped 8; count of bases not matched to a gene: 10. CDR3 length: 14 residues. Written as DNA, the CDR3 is TGTGCCAGCAGTTCCCCGGGACAGCGAGGCGGCTACACCTTC. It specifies CASSSPGQRGGYTF.

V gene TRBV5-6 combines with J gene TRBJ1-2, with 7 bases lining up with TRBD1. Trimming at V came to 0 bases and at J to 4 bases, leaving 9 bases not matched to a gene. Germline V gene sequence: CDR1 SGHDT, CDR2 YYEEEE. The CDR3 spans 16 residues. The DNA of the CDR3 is TGTGCCAGCAGCTTGGACAGGGGAAACCTCTTCTATGGCTACACCTTC. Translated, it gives CASSLDRGNLFYGYTF.

Here the CDR3 reads CASSPPAGANVLTF. In DNA, the CDR3 is TGTGCCAGCTCACCACCGGCCGGGGCCAACGTCCTGACTTTC. The chain combines TRBV18 with TRBJ2-6; D gene uncertain. CDR3 size: 14 residues. V dropped 0 bases and J dropped 4 bases, with 4 bases sitting between them. Per germline, CDR1 KGHSH and CDR2 LQKENI.